This TCR beta chain was captured by sequencing in a study of response to subunit inactivated influenza vaccine. CDR3 length: 14 residues. The V gene's germline CDR1 is SSHAT and CDR2 FNYEAQ (reference sequence). Trimming left V 5 bases short and J 1 base short, with 12 bases between. TCRdb passed the RT-PCR reads through MiXCR, listing each CDR3 protein once. Seen here are roughly 550,000 distinct CDR3 sequences, roughly 25% observed once, and the top ten hold approximately 3%. The sample was also linked to a second study, of T cells expressing NK-cell markers. That report notes: TCR beta libraries carry UMIs added by 5'RACE template switching. It was sorted CD3+CD56+NKG2C+, CD3+CD56+NKG2C- and CD3+CD56-NKG2C+ T cells that supplied the TCR beta repertoires.

Specimen: CD4+ T cells sorted from PBMCs, collected approximately 13 days after vaccination. The TCR comes from a man aged 50-60 years who received an inactivated influenza vaccine. The chain couples TRBV7-7 to TRBJ2-7, with no clear D. CDR3 loop: CASSPHAVSYEQYF. The CDR3 nucleotides are TGTGCCAGCAGCCCACACGCGGTGTCCTACGAGCAGTACTTC. Together with reference TRBV7-7 and TRBJ2-7, the CDR3 gives the full variable domain: GAGVSQSPRYKVTKRGQDVTLRCDPISSHATLYWYQQALGQGPEFLTYFNYEAQPDKSGLPSDRFSAERPEGSISTLTIQRTEQRDSAMYRCASSPHAVSYEQYFGPGTRLTVT.